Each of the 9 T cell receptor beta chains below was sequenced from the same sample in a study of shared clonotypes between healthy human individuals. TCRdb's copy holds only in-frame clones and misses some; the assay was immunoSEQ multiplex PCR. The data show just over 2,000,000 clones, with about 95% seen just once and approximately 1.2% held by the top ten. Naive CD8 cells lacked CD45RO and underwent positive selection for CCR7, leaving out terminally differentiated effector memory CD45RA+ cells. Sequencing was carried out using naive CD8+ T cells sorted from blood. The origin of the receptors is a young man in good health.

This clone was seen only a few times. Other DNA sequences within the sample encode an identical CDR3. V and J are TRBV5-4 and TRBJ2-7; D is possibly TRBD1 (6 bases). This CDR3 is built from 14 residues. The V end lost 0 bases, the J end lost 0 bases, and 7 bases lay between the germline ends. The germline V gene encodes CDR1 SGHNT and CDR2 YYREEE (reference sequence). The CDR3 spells CASSLDRASYEQYF. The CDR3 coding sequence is TGTGCCAGCAGCTTGGACAGGGCCTCCTACGAGCAGTACTTC.

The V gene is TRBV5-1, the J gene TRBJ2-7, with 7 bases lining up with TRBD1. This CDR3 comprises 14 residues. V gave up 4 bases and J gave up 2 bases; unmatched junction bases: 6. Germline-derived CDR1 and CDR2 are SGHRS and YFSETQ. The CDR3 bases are TGCGCCAGCAGCCCCGGAGACAGGGCCTACGAGCAGTACTTC. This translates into CASSPGDRAYEQYF. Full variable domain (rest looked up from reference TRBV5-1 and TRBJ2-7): KAGVTQTPRYLIKTRGQQVTLSCSPISGHRSVSWYQQTPGQGLQFLFEYFSETQRNKGNFPGRFSGRQFSNSRSEMNVSTLELGDSALYLCASSPGDRAYEQYFGPGTRLTVT.

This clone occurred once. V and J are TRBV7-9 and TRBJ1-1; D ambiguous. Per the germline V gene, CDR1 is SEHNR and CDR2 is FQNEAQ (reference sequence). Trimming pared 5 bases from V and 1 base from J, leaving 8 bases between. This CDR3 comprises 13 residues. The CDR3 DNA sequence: TGTGCCAGCAGCCGGTCTGAGAACACTGAAGCTTTCTTT. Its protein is CASSRSENTEAFF.

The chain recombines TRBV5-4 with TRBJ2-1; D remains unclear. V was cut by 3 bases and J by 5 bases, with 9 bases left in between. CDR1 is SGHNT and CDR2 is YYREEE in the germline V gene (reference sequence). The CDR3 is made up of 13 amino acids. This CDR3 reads CASSSDGNNEQFF. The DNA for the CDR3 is TGTGCCAGCAGCTCGGACGGAAACAATGAGCAGTTCTTC.

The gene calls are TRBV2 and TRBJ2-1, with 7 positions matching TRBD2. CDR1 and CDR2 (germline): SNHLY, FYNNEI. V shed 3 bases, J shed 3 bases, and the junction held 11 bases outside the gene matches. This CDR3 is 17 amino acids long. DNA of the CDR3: TGTGCCAGCAGTGAGCGACTCGCGGGGGACTACTACAATGAGCAGTTCTTC. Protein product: CASSERLAGDYYNEQFF.

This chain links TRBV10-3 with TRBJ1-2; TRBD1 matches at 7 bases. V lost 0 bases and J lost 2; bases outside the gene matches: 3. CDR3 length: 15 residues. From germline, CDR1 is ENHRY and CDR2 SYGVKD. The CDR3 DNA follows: TGTGCCATCAGTGAGTCGGGACAGCCGAACTATGGCTACACCTTC. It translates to CAISESGQPNYGYTF.

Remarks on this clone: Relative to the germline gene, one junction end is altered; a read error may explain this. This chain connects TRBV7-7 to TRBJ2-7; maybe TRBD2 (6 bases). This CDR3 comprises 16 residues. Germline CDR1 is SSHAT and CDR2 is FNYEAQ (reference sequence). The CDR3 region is CASTNGGELISYEQYF. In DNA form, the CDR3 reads TGTGCTAGCACCAATGGCGGGGAGCTCATCTCCTACGAGCAGTACTTC.

CDR3 coding DNA: TGTGCCTGGACCCCAGGGGTTCCTCGGTCGGGGGAGCAGTACTTC. Translation gives CAWTPGVPRSGEQYF. This chain links TRBV30 with TRBJ2-7, with D tentatively TRBD1 (6 bases). V was shortened by 4 bases and J by 7 bases, with 23 bases between the two germline ends. The germline gives CDR1 GTSNPN, CDR2 SVGIG (reference sequence). The CDR3 has 15 amino acids.

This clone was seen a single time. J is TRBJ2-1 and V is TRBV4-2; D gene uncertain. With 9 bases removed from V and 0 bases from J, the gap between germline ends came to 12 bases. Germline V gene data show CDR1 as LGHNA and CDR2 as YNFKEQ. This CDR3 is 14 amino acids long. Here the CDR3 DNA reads TGTGCCAGAACGAGTCCTGGCTCCTACAATGAGCAGTTCTTC. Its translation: CARTSPGSYNEQFF.